Described below is a single T cell receptor (beta chain) sequence and its context. This sample is part of a study of blood T cell repertoires in COVID-19. Study information: Sites across the United States, Italy and Spain contributed samples from acute and convalescent COVID-19.

During active infection, Seattle patients enrolled and were then monitored through disease. Sequenced by immunoSEQ multiplex PCR; TCRdb stores in-frame clones only, minus some. The data hold roughly 150,000 clones, with 70% to 90% observed a single time. The CDR3 is 13 amino acids. V lost 11 bases and J lost 5, with 19 bases in between. The germline gives CDR1 SNHLY, CDR2 FYNNEI. The TCR was taken from a woman of 80 years or more with COVID-19, enrolled during active disease. Material for sequencing was peripheral blood. The chain links TRBV2 to TRBJ2-7, with D possibly being TRBD1 (5 bases). The CDR3: CAGRTPFQHEQYF. CDR3 DNA: TGTGCCGGAAGGACACCCTTTCAACACGAGCAGTACTTC.